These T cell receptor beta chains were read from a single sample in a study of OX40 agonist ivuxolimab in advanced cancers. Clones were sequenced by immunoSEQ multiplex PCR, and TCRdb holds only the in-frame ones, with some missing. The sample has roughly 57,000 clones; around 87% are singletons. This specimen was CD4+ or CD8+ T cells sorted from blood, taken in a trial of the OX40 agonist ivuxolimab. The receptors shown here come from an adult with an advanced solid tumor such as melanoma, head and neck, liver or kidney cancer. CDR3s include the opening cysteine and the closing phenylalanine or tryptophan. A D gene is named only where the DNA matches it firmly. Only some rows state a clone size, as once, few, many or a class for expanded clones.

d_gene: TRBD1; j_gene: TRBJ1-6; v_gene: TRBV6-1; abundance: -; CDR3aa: CASSENRGLPNSPLHF; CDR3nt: TGTGCCAGCAGTGAAAACAGGGGGCTCCCGAATTCACCCCTCCACTTT
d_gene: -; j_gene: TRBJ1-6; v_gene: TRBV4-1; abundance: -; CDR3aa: CASSLGGGSNSPLHF; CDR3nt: TGCGCCAGCAGCCTGGGGGGAGGTAGCAATTCACCCCTCCACTTT
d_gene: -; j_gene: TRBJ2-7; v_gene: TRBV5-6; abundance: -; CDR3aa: CASSLFSVPYF; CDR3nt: TGTGCCAGCAGCTTATTTTCAGTGCCGTACTTC
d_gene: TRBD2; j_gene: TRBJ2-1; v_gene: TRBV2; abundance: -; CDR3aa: CASHRGEGTSGSNEQFF; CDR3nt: TGTGCCAGTCATCGGGGGGAAGGGACTAGCGGGAGTAATGAGCAGTTCTTC
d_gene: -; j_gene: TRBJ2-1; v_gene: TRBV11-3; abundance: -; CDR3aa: CASSFPPGNEQFF; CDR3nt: TGTGCCAGCAGCTTTCCCCCTGGCAATGAGCAGTTCTTC
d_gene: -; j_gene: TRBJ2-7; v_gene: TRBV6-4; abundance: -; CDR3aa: CASATPSYEQYF; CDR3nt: TGTGCCAGCGCCACCCCCTCCTACGAGCAGTACTTC
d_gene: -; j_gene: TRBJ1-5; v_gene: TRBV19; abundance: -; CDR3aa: CASSIWGFNQPQHF; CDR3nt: TGTGCCAGTAGTATATGGGGTTTCAATCAGCCCCAGCATTTT
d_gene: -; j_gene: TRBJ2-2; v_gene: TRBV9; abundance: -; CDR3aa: CASSVSGDFSTGELFF; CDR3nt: TGTGCCAGCAGCGTCTCGGGGGACTTCTCCACCGGGGAGCTGTTTTTT
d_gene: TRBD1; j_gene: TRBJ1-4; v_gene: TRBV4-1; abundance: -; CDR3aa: CASSQELRTGYEKLFF; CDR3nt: TGCGCCAGCAGCCAAGAACTCAGGACAGGGTATGAAAAACTGTTTTTT
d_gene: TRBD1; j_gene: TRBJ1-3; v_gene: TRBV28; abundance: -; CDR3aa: CASTLTQGASGNTIYF; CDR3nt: TGTGCCAGCACCTTAACACAGGGGGCCTCTGGAAACACCATATATTTT
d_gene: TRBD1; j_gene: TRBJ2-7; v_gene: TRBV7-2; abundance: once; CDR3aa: CASSLGGTGYEQYF; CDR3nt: TGTGCCAGCAGCTTAGGAGGGACAGGGTACGAGCAGTACTTC
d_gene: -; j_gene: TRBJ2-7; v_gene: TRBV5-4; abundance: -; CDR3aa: CASSFGGRPHEQYF; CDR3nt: TGTGCCAGCAGCTTTGGAGGGAGGCCCCACGAGCAGTACTTC
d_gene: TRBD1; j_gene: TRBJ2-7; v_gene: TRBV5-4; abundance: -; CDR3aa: CASSSGAGQGFYEQYF; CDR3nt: TGTGCCAGCAGCTCGGGTGCGGGACAGGGTTTCTACGAGCAGTACTTC
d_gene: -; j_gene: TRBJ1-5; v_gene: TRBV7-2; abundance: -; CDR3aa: CASSFRLGNQPQHF; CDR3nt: TGTGCCAGCAGCTTTCGACTAGGCAATCAGCCCCAGCATTTT
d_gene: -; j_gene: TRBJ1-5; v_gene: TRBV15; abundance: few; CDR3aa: CATSRDLGVPSQPQHF; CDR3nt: TGTGCCACCAGCAGAGATTTAGGGGTCCCAAGCCAGCCCCAGCATTTT
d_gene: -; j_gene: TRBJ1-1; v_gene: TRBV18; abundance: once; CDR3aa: CASSPQGKNTEAFF; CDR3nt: TGTGCCAGCTCACCACAGGGAAAGAACACTGAAGCTTTCTTT
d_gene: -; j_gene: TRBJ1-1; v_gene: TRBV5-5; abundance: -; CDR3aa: CASSGTANTEAFF; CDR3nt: TGTGCCAGCAGCGGGACGGCCAACACTGAAGCTTTCTTT
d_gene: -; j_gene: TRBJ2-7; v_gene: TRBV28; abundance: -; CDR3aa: CASRQNYEQYF; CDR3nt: TGTGCCAGCAGGCAAAACTACGAGCAGTACTTC
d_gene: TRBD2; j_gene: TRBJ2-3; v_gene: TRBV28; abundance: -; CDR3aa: CASSLRSWGRVTDTQYF; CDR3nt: TGTGCCAGCAGTTTACGTTCTTGGGGGAGGGTGACAGATACGCAGTATTTT
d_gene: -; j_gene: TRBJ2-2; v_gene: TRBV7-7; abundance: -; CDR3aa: CASSSDRNTGELFF; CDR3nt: TGTGCTAGCAGCTCCGACAGAAACACCGGGGAGCTGTTTTTT
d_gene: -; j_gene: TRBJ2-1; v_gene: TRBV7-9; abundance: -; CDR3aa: CASSGGEQFF; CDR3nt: TGTGCCAGCAGCGGTGGGGAGCAGTTCTTC
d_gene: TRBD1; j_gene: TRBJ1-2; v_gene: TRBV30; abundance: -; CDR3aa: CAWTGQRNYGYTF; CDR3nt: TGTGCCTGGACGGGACAGCGGAACTATGGCTACACCTTC
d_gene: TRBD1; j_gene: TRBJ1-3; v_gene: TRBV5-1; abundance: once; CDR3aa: CASSLAPTGLSGNTIYF; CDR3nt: TGCGCCAGCAGCTTGGCCCCGACAGGGCTCTCTGGAAACACCATATATTTT
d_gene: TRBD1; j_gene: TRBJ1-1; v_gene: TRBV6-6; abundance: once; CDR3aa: CASGNRDRGSPEAFF; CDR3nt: TGTGCCAGCGGAAATCGGGACAGGGGATCCCCTGAAGCTTTCTTT
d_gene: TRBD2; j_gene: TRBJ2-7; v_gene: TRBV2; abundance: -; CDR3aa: CASSTRLARTSYEQYF; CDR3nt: TGTGCCAGCAGTACGAGACTAGCGCGTACTTCCTACGAGCAGTACTTC
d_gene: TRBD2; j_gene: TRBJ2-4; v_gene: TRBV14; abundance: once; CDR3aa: CASSQEGTSGSLFPKNIQYF; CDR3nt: TGTGCCAGCAGCCAAGAGGGGACTAGCGGGAGCCTATTCCCCAAAAACATTCAGTACTTC
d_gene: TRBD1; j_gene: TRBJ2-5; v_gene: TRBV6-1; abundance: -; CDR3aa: CASSVAYAGTGLQETQYF; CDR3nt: TGTGCCAGCAGTGTCGCCTACGCCGGGACAGGGTTACAAGAGACCCAGTACTTC
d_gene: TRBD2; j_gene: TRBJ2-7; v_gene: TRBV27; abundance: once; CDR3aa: CASSPQRLAGATYEQYF; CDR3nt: TGTGCCAGCAGCCCTCAGAGGCTAGCGGGAGCGACCTACGAGCAGTACTTC
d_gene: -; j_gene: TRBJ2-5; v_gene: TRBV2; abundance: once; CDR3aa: CASSAKRTGETQYF; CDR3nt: TGTGCCAGCAGCGCGAAGCGGACGGGGGAGACCCAGTACTTC
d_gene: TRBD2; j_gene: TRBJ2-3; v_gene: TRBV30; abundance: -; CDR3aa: CAWSVLGAGADTQYF; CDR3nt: TGTGCCTGGAGCGTATTAGGAGCGGGAGCGGATACGCAGTATTTT
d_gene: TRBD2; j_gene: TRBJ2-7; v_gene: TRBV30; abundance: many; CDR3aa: CAWGATSATYEQYF; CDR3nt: TGTGCCTGGGGTGCGACTAGCGCTACCTACGAGCAGTACTTC
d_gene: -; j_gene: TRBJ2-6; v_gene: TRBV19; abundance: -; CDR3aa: CASSPLDRLVTSGANVLTF; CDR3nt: TGTGCCAGTAGCCCCTTGGACAGATTAGTCACCTCTGGGGCCAACGTCCTGACTTTC
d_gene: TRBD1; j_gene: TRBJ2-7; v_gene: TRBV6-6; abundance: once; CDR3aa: CASKLDRVGEQYF; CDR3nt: TGTGCCAGCAAGCTGGACAGGGTCGGCGAGCAGTACTTC
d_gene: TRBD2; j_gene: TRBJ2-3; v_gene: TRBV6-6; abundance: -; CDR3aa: CASSRSGSAVDTQYF; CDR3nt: TGTGCCAGCAGTCGAAGCGGGAGCGCGGTAGATACGCAGTATTTT
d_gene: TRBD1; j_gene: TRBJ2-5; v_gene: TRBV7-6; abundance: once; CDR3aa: CASSPRTGGRGIQETQYF; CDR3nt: TGTGCCAGCAGCCCTCGGACAGGGGGCCGGGGCATCCAAGAGACCCAGTACTTC
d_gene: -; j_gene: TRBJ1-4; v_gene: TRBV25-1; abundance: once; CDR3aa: CASRGVGEGEKLFF; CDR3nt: TGTGCCAGCAGGGGCGTGGGGGAAGGTGAAAAACTGTTTTTT
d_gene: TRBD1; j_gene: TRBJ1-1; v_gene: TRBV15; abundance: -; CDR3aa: CATSRVTGGGTEAFF; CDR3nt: TGTGCCACCAGCAGAGTCACAGGGGGCGGCACTGAAGCTTTCTTT
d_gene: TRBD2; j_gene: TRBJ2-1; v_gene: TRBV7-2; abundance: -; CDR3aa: CASSRWGLAGASYNEQFF; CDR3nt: TGTGCCAGCAGCCGGTGGGGACTAGCGGGAGCATCCTACAATGAGCAGTTCTTC
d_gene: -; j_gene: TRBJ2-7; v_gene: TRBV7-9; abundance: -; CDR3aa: CASSFGRNYEQYF; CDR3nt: TGTGCCAGCAGCTTCGGCAGAAACTACGAGCAGTACTTC
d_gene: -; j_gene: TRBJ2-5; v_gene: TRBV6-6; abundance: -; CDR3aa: CASTTGQRRVGTQYF; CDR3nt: TGTGCCAGCACAACAGGACAGCGGCGTGTCGGGACCCAGTACTTC
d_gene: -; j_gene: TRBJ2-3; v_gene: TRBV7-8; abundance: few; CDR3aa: CASSLDITRPLSTDTQYF; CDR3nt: TGTGCCAGCAGCTTAGACATAACGCGGCCGTTGAGCACAGATACGCAGTATTTT
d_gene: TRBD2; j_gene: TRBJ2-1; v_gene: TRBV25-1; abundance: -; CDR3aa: CASNPGGRLAGAREQFF; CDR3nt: TGTGCCAGCAATCCAGGAGGAAGACTAGCGGGCGCGAGGGAGCAGTTCTTC
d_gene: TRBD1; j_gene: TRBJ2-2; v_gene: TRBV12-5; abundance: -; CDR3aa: CASGADRVQNTGELFF; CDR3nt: TGTGCTAGTGGGGCCGACAGGGTCCAGAACACCGGGGAGCTGTTTTTT
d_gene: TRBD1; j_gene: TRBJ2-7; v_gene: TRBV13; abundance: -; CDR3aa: CASSLFRDRGNYEQYF; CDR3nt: TGTGCCAGCAGCCTCTTCCGGGACAGGGGTAACTACGAGCAGTACTTC